This TCR beta chain was sequenced during a study of Ad26.COV2.S vaccination and SARS-CoV-2 variants. The study, taken as a whole, reports: Recipients given vaccine exceeded placebo recipients in spike-specific TCR breadth. Measurements of TCR breadth and depth may have given underestimates of the total T cell responses.

The CDR3 spans 12 residues. Germline V gene data show CDR1 as PRHDT and CDR2 as FYEKMQ (reference sequence). V was cut by 5 bases and J by 11 bases, with 15 bases left in between. As for this clone: Its matching antigen is unknown.

TCRdb's table, derived via immunoSEQ multiplex PCR, lists solely in-frame clones and lacks some. This table has roughly 150,000 clones, 86% appearing once. This clonotype originated in a human donor who had recovered from COVID-19. V is TRBV13 and J is TRBJ1-1, with D maybe TRBD1 (5 bases). The sequencing here drew on peripheral blood, taken after recovery from COVID-19. The CDR3 region has the DNA TGTGCCAGCAGCCTCCCCCGGGACTCGGCTTTCTTT. Translating gives CASSLPRDSAFF.